The text below deals with one TCR beta chain. This record comes from a study of shared clonotypes between healthy human individuals. Subsets obtained from CD4+ cells comprised CD45RA+ naive and CD45RA-negative memory cells. In the sorted-subset replicate PCRs, approximately 200 ng DNA, 25,000 to 30,000 T cell genomes, was used. Only in-frame clones appear in the TCRdb table, and some are missing; sequencing was by immunoSEQ multiplex PCR. Here the sample spans about 1.5 million clones, approximately 98% being singletons. This clonotype originated in a man aged 25-40 years in good health. Sequencing used naive CD4+ T cells sorted from blood. The sample's subset: CD45RA+ positively selected.

CDR3 bases: TGCAGTGCTCATAACTATGGCTACACCTTC. Translated, it gives CSAHNYGYTF. J is TRBJ1-2 and V is TRBV20-1; D not resolved. The CDR3 is made up of 10 amino acids. CDR1 and CDR2 (germline): DFQATT, SNEGSKA (reference sequence). Trimming left V 5 bases short and J 1 base short, with 2 bases between.